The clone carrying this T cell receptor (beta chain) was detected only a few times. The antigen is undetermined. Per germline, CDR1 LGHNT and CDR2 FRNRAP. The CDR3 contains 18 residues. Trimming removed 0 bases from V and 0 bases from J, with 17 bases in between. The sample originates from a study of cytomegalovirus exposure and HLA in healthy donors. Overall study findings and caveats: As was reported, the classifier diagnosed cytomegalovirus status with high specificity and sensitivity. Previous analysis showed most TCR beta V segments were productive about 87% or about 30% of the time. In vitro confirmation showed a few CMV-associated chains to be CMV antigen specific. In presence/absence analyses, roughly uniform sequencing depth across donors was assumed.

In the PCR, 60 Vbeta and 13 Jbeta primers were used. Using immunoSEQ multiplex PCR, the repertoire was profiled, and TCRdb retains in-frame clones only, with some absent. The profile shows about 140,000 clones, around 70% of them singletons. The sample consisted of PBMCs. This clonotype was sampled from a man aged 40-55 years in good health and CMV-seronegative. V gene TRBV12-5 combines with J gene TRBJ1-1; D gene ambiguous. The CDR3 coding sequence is TGTGCTAGTGGTTTGGTACAACGAGGCGCGGGCATGAACACTGAAGCTTTCTTT. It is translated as CASGLVQRGAGMNTEAFF.